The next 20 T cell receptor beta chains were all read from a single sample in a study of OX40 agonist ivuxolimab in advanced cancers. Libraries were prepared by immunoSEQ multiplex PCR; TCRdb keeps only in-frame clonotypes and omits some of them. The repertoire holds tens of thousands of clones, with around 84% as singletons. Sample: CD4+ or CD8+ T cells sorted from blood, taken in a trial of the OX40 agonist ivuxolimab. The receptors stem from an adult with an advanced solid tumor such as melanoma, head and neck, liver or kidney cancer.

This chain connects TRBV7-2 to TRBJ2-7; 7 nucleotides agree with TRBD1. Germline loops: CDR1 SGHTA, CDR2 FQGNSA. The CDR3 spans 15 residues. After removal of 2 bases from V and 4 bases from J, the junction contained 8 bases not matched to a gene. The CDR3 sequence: CASSLLPQGQYEQYF. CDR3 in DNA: TGTGCCAGCAGCTTACTTCCACAGGGACAGTACGAGCAGTACTTC.

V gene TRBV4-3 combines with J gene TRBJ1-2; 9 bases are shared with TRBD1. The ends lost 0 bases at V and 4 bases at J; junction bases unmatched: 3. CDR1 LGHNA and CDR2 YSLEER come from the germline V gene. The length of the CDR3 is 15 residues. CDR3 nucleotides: TGCGCCAGCAGCCAAGATCGGGGACAGGGCTATGGCTACACCTTC. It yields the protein CASSQDRGQGYGYTF.

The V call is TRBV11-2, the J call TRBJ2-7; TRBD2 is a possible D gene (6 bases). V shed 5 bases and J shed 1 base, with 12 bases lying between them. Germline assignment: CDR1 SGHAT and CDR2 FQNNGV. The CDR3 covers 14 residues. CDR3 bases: TGTGCCAGCAGCCCCTTGCGGGGATCCTACGAGCAGTACTTC. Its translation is CASSPLRGSYEQYF.

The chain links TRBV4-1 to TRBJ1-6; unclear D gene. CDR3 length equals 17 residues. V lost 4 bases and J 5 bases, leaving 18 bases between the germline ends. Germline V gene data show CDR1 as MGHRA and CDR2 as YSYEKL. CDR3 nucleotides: TGCGCCAGCAGCCTTCTACTCACACCGAGGGATAATTCACCCCTCCACTTT. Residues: CASSLLLTPRDNSPLHF.

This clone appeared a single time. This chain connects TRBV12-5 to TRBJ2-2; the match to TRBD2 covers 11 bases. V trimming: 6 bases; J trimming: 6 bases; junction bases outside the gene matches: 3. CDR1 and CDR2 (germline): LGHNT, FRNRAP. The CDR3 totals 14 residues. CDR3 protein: CASGLAGVPGELFF. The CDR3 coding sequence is TGTGCTAGTGGACTAGCGGGAGTCCCCGGGGAGCTGTTTTTT.

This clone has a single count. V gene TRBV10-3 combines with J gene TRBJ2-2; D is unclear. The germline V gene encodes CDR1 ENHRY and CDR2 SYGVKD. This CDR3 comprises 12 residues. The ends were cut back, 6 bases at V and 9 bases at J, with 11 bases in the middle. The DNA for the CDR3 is TGTGCCATCAGCATCCTAGAAAGGGAGCTGTTTTTT. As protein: CAISILERELFF.

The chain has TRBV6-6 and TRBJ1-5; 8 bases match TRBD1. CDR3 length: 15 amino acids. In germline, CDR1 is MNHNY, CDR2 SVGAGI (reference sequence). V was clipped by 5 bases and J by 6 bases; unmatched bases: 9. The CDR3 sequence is CASSQYQGAGQPQHF. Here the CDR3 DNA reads TGTGCCAGCAGTCAATATCAGGGGGCAGGTCAGCCCCAGCATTTT.

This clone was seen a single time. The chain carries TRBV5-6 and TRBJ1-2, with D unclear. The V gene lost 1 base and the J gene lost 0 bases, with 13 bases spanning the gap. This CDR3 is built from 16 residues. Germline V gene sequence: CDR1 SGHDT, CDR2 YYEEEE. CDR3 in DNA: TGTGCCAGCAGCTTGTCCGGACCTCGGGCTAACTATGGCTACACCTTC. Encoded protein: CASSLSGPRANYGYTF.

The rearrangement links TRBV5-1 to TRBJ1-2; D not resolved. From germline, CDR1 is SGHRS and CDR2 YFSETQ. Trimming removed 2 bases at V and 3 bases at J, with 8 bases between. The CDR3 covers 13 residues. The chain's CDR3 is CASSLTDYYGYTF. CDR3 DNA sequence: TGCGCCAGCAGCTTAACGGATTACTATGGCTACACCTTC.

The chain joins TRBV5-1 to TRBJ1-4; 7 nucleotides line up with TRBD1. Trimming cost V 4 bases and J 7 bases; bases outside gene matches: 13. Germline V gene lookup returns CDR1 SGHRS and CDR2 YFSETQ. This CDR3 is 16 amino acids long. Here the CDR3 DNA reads TGCGCCAGCAGCCCGAGCCCGACAGGGTTTCCTGAAAAACTGTTTTTT. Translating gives CASSPSPTGFPEKLFF.

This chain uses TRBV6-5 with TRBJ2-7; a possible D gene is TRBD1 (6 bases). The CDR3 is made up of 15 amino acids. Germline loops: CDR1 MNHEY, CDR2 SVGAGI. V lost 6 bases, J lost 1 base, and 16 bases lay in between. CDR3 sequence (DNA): TGTGCCAGCAGCCGTGGGGGCGGGCAATCCTACGAGCAGTACTTC. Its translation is CASSRGGGQSYEQYF.

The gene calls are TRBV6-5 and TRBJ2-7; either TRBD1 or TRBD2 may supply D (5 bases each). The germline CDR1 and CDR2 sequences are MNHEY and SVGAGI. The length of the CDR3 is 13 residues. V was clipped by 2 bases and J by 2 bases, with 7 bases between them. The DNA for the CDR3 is TGTGCCAGCAGTTACGGGGGAACCTACGAGCAGTACTTC. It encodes CASSYGGTYEQYF.

CDR3 sequence (DNA): TGTGCCAGCAGCATCGACAGGGGGACTAACTATGGCTACACCTTC. Its translation is CASSIDRGTNYGYTF. The chain is built from TRBV5-6 and TRBJ1-2, with TRBD1 matching 9 bases. Germline CDR1 reads SGHDT; CDR2 reads YYEEEE. The J segment lost 0 bases and the V segment lost 4 bases, leaving 4 bases of the junction unmatched. The CDR3 loop spans 15 amino acids.

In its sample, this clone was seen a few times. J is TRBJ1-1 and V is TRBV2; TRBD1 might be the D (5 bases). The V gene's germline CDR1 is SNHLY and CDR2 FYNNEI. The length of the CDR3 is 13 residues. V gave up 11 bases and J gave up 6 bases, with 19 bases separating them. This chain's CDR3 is CAGSREGTPEAFF. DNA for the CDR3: TGTGCCGGTAGTCGGGAGGGGACTCCTGAAGCTTTCTTT.

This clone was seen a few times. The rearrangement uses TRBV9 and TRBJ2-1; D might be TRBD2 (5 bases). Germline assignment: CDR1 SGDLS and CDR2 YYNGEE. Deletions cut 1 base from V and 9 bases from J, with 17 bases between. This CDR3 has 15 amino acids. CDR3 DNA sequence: TGTGCCAGCAGCGTATACGAGTGGACTCGAGGTGAGCAGTTCTTC. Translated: CASSVYEWTRGEQFF.

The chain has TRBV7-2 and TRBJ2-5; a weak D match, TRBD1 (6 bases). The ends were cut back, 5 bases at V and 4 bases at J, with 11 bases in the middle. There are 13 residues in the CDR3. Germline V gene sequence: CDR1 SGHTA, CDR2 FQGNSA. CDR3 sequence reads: CASSPRGLETQYF. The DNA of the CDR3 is TGTGCCAGCAGCCCAAGGGGGTTAGAGACCCAGTACTTC. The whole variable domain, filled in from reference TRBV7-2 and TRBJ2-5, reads GAGVSQSPSNKVTEKGKDVELRCDPISGHTALYWYRQSLGQGLEFLIYFQGNSAPDKSGLPSDRFSAERTGGSVSTLTIQRTQQEDSAVYLCASSPRGLETQYFGPGTRLLVL.

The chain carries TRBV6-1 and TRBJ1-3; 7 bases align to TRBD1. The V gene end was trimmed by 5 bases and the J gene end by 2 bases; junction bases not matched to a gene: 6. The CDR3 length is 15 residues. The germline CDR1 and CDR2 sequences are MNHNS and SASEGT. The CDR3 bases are TGTGCCAGCAGTAAGACAGGGTCGGCTGGAAACACCATATATTTT. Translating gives CASSKTGSAGNTIYF.

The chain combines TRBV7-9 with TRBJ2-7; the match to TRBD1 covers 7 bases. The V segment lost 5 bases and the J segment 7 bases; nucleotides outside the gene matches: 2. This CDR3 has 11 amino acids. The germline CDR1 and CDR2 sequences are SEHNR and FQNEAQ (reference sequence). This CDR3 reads CASSTQGEQYF. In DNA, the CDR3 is TGTGCCAGCAGCACACAGGGGGAGCAGTACTTC.

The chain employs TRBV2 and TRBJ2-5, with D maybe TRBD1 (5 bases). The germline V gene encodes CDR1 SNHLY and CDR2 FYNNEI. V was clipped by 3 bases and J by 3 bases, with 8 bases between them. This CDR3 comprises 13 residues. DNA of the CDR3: TGTGCCAGCAGTGAGAGCAGGGAAGAGACCCAGTACTTC. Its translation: CASSESREETQYF.

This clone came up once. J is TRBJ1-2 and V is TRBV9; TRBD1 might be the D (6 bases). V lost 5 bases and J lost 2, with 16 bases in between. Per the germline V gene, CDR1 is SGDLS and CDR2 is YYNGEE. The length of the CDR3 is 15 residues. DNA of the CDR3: TGTGCCAGCAGGGGACCGGGACAAAAAAACTATGGCTACACCTTC. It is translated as CASRGPGQKNYGYTF.